The 16 T cell receptor beta chains in this list originate from one sample, sequenced in a study of tumor-infiltrating lymphocytes in localized non-small cell lung cancer. Clones were read by immunoSEQ multiplex PCR, and TCRdb kept only the in-frame ones, dropping some. The sample consists of roughly 14,000 clones, about four fifths of them appearing once. Material: lung tumor tissue. The receptors here all came from a human donor with non-small cell lung cancer.

This chain uses TRBV7-6 with TRBJ2-6, with D maybe TRBD1 (5 bases). The V end lost 2 bases, the J end lost 0 bases, and 5 bases lay between the germline ends. CDR1 SGHVS and CDR2 FNYEAQ come from the germline V gene. This CDR3 has 15 amino acids. CDR3 DNA: TGTGCCAGCAGCTTAAGGGGCTCTGGGGCCAACGTCCTGACTTTC. It encodes CASSLRGSGANVLTF.

Worth noting for this clone: One junction end does not reproduce the germline sequence, and a read error may be involved. This chain joins TRBV11-2 and TRBJ1-3, with 7 bases identical to TRBD1. This CDR3 contains 13 residues. CDR1 is SGHAT, CDR2 FQNNGV, per germline. Here the CDR3 reads CASTLDRENTIYF. CDR3 nucleotide sequence: TGTGCCAGCACCTTAGACAGGGAGAACACCATATATTTT. Combining the CDR3 with reference TRBV11-2 and TRBJ1-3 gives the whole variable domain EAGVAQSPRYKIIEKRQSVAFWCNPISGHATLYWYQQILGQGPKLLIQFQNNGVVDDSQLPKDRFSAERLKGVDSTLKIQPAKLEDSAVYLCASTLDRENTIYFGEGSWLTVV.

V usage is TRBV14 and J usage is TRBJ2-1, with 9 bases that match TRBD1. The CDR3 loop spans 17 amino acids. Germline lookup yields CDR1 SGHDN and CDR2 FVKESK. Trimming took 1 base from V and 5 from J; bases not matched to a gene: 9. This CDR3 is CASSQGTGTGRNNEQFF. The CDR3 nucleotides read TGTGCCAGCAGCCAAGGAACCGGGACAGGGAGGAACAATGAGCAGTTCTTC.

This clone appeared once. The J gene is TRBJ1-3, the V gene TRBV7-9; no firm D call. V was pared by 5 bases and J by 4 bases, with 12 bases between. Per the germline V gene, CDR1 is SEHNR and CDR2 is FQNEAQ (reference sequence). This CDR3 comprises 14 residues. The CDR3 protein is CASSPPTLGNTIYF. CDR3 bases: TGTGCCAGCAGCCCTCCGACCTTGGGAAACACCATATATTTT.

The rearrangement joins TRBV9 to TRBJ2-3; D could derive from TRBD1 or TRBD2 (6 bases each). Germline V gene data show CDR1 as SGDLS and CDR2 as YYNGEE. Trimming removed 8 bases from V and 4 bases from J, with 14 bases in between. This CDR3 has 13 amino acids. The CDR3 region has the DNA TGTGCCAGTCCCCGGGGGCCCGCAGATACGCAGTATTTT. It encodes CASPRGPADTQYF.

This chain links TRBV30 with TRBJ1-5; D ambiguous. CDR1 GTSNPN and CDR2 SVGIG come from the germline V gene (reference sequence). V lost 2 bases to trimming and J lost 1 base, with 12 bases between them. This CDR3 spans 15 amino acids. CDR3 protein: CAWSSSPRSNQPQHF. The DNA for the CDR3 is TGTGCCTGGAGTTCTAGCCCAAGGAGCAATCAGCCCCAGCATTTT.

This chain uses TRBV9 with TRBJ1-3; 8 bases fit TRBD1. Per the germline V gene, CDR1 is SGDLS and CDR2 is YYNGEE. The V and J ends lost 3 bases and 0 bases, in that order; junction bases with no gene match: 2. The CDR3 has 15 amino acids. The CDR3 DNA reads as TGTGCCAGCAGCGCCCAGGGGGCCTCTGGAAACACCATATATTTT. Encoded protein: CASSAQGASGNTIYF.

This clone appeared once. The rearrangement uses TRBV30 and TRBJ2-2; 8 nucleotides agree with TRBD1. The CDR3 totals 15 residues. Germline CDR1 is GTSNPN and CDR2 is SVGIG (reference sequence). Trimming cost V 5 bases and J 6 bases; bases outside gene matches: 11. The CDR3 nucleotides read TGTGCCTGGGTTACCGGGACAGGCGTCTCCGGGGAGCTGTTTTTT. Amino acids: CAWVTGTGVSGELFF.

The chain combines TRBV29-1 with TRBJ2-7; 12 bases match TRBD1. This CDR3 region has 16 residues. V lost 6 bases to trimming and J lost 2 bases; unmatched junction nucleotides: 11. Germline-derived CDR1 and CDR2 are SQVTM and ANQGSEA. The CDR3 DNA follows: TGCAGCGTATCCGGGACAGGGGGCAAGAAGACCTACGAGCAGTACTTC. Translated: CSVSGTGGKKTYEQYF.

The genes are TRBV7-8 and TRBJ2-5; D not certain. Per germline, CDR1 SGHVS and CDR2 FQNEAQ. The CDR3 length is 15 residues. Trimming pared 0 bases from V and 4 bases from J, leaving 12 bases between. CDR3 nucleotide sequence: TGTGCCAGCAGCTTAGCGGTAGTCCCGGGAGAGACCCAGTACTTC. It specifies CASSLAVVPGETQYF.

This rearrangement joins TRBV19 to TRBJ2-5; TRBD2 aligns across 9 bases. Germline lookup yields CDR1 LNHDA and CDR2 SQIVND (reference sequence). This CDR3 is built from 15 residues. Unmatched junction bases numbered 7, after V lost 3 bases and J lost 5 bases. The CDR3 is CASSIGISGGETQYF. CDR3 nucleotides: TGTGCCAGTAGTATCGGGATTAGCGGGGGTGAGACCCAGTACTTC.

This clone was observed a single time. The gene calls are TRBV6-5 and TRBJ1-6, with D perhaps matching TRBD1 (5 bases). The V gene lost 6 bases and the J gene lost 10 bases, with 19 bases spanning the gap. The CDR3 has 15 residues. Germline-derived CDR1 and CDR2 are MNHEY and SVGAGI. The CDR3 spells CASSTTGTEDSPLHF. CDR3 in DNA: TGTGCCAGCAGCACCACCGGGACGGAGGACTCACCCCTCCACTTT.

The chain carries TRBV28 and TRBJ2-7; D is possibly TRBD1 or TRBD2 (6 bases each). Germline CDR1 reads MDHEN; CDR2 reads SYDVKM. V was trimmed by 3 bases and J by 4 bases, leaving 16 bases between them. CDR3 length: 15 amino acids. The DNA for the CDR3 is TGTGCCAGCAGTTTTCAGGGGCGCGGGATATACGAGCAGTACTTC. It is translated as CASSFQGRGIYEQYF.

The chain has TRBV11-2 and TRBJ2-7; tentatively, D is TRBD2 (5 bases). V was shortened by 0 bases and J by 3 bases, with 12 bases between the two germline ends. The CDR3 consists of 15 residues. Germline loops: CDR1 SGHAT, CDR2 FQNNGV. The CDR3 reads CASSLDPGSGYEQYF. The CDR3 region has the DNA TGTGCCAGCAGCTTAGACCCGGGGTCTGGCTACGAGCAGTACTTC.

The chain carries TRBV5-1 and TRBJ2-3; the D gene could be TRBD1 or TRBD2 (5 bases each). V lost 3 bases and J lost 4, with 12 bases in between. Germline V gene lookup returns CDR1 SGHRS and CDR2 YFSETQ. CDR3 length equals 14 residues. CDR3 protein: CASSSQWGSDTQYF. CDR3 nucleotides: TGCGCCAGCAGCTCTCAGTGGGGGTCAGATACGCAGTATTTT.

This sequence joins TRBV30 and TRBJ1-1; D unclear. CDR3 length: 11 amino acids. CDR1 and CDR2 (germline): GTSNPN, SVGIG (reference sequence). Trimming pared 6 bases from V and 6 bases from J, leaving 11 bases between. CDR3 sequence reads: CACHVTSEAFF. The DNA for the CDR3 is TGTGCCTGTCACGTTACCTCTGAAGCTTTCTTT. Full variable domain (rest looked up from reference TRBV30 and TRBJ1-1): SQTIHQWPATLVQPVGSPLSLECTVEGTSNPNLYWYRQAAGRGLQLLFYSVGIGQISSEVPQNLSASRPQDRQFILSSKKLLLSDSGFYLCACHVTSEAFFGQGTRLTVV.